The clone carrying this T cell receptor (beta chain) has only a few counts. The antigen is not known. This sample was included in a study of cytomegalovirus exposure and HLA in healthy donors. Overall study: Unique TCR beta sequences numbering approximately 120 million came from roughly 180 million T cells in an earlier analysis.

The study ran its PCR with 60 Vbeta and 13 Jbeta primers. Only in-frame clones appear in the TCRdb table, and some are missing; sequencing was by immunoSEQ multiplex PCR. The table lists some 97,000 clones, 75% of them singletons. Trimming removed 2 bases from V and 6 bases from J, with 14 bases in between. This CDR3 is built from 15 residues. Per the germline V gene, CDR1 is MNHEY and CDR2 is SVGAGI. Study findings and constraints: Per a later analysis, HLA-associated TCR beta chains showed more clonal expansion than other, equally common TCR beta chains. Sequencing depth roughly uniform across donors was assumed in presence/absence analyses. According to reports, the classifier identified cytomegalovirus status with high specificity and sensitivity.

V and J are TRBV6-5 and TRBJ2-1; tentatively, D is TRBD2 (6 bases). The sample was PBMCs. The source is a young woman in good health and CMV-seropositive. The CDR3: CASSYRRFGGNEQFF. The CDR3 bases are TGTGCCAGCAGTTACCGTCGCTTCGGGGGCAATGAGCAGTTCTTC.